The sequence of this TCR beta chain was determined in a study of blood T cell repertoires in COVID-19. The germline CDR1 and CDR2 sequences are MNHEY and SVGAGI. Trimming removed 3 bases at V and 8 bases at J, with 13 bases between. The CDR3 contains 13 residues. Repertoires were generated with immunoSEQ multiplex PCR, while TCRdb's copy carries only in-frame clones and drops some. The sample yields around 280,000 clones, about 85% seen once. The sample comprised peripheral blood. The sequence came from a woman between 45 and 65 years old with active or convalescent COVID-19. This chain links TRBV6-5 with TRBJ1-2, with unresolved D. The CDR3 reads CASSYERWSGYTF. The CDR3 DNA reads as TGTGCCAGCAGTTATGAGCGGTGGTCGGGCTACACCTTC.